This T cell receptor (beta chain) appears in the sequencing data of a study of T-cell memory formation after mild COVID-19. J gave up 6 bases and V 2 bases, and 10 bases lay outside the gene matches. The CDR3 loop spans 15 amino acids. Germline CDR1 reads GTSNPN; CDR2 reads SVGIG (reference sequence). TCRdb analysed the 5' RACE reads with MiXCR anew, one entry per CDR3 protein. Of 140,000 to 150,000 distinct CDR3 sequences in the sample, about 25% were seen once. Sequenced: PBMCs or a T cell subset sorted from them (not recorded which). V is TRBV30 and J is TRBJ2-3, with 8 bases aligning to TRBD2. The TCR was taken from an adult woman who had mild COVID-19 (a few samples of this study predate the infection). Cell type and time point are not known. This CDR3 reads CAWSLFSGRGDTQYF. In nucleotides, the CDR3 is TGTGCCTGGAGTCTCTTCAGCGGGAGAGGGGATACGCAGTATTTT.